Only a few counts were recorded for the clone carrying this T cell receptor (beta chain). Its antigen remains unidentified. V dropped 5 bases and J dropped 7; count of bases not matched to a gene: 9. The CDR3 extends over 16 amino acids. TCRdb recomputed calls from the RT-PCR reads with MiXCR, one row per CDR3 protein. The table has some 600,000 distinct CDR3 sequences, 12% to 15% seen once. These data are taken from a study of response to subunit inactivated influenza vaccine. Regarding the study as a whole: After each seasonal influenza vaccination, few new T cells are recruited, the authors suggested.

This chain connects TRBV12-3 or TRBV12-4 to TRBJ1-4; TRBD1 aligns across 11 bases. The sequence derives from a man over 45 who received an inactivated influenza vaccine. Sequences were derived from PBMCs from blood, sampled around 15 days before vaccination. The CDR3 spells CASSATPGQGVEKLFF. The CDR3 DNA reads TGTGCCAGCAGTGCGACCCCGGGACAGGGGGTTGAAAAACTGTTTTTT.